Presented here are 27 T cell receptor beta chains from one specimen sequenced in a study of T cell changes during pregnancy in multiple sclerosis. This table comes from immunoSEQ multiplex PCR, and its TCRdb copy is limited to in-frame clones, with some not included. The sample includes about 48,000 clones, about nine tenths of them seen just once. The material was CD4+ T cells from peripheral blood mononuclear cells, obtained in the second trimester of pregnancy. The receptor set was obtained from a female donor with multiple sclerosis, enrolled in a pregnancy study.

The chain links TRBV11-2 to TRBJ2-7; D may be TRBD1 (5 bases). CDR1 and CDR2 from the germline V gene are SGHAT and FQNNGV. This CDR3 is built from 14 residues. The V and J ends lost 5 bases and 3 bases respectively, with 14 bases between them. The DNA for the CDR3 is TGTGCCAGCAGCCTCTACAGGCAACTCTACGAGCAGTACTTC. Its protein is CASSLYRQLYEQYF.

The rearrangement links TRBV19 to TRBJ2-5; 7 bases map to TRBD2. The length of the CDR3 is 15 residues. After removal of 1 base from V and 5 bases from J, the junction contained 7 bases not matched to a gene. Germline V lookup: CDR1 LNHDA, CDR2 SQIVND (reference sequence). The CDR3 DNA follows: TGTGCCAGTAGTATAGTTACTAGCGTTCCCGAGACCCAGTACTTC. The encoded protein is CASSIVTSVPETQYF.

CDR3 coding DNA: TGTGCCAGCAGTCGCGACCAGGGCCTCAACTATGGCTACACCTTC. This encodes CASSRDQGLNYGYTF. This chain uses TRBV27 with TRBJ1-2; D possibly corresponds to TRBD1 (5 bases). Per the germline V gene, CDR1 is MNHEY and CDR2 is SMNVEV (reference sequence). The CDR3 covers 15 residues. Trimming cost V 5 bases and J 2 bases, with 15 bases left between them.

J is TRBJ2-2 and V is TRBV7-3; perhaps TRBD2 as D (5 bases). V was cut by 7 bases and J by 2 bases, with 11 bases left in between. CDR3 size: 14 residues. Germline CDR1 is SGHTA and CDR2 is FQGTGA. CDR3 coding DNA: TGTGCCAGCACCCAAAGCGGTAACACCGGGGAGCTGTTTTTT. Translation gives CASTQSGNTGELFF.

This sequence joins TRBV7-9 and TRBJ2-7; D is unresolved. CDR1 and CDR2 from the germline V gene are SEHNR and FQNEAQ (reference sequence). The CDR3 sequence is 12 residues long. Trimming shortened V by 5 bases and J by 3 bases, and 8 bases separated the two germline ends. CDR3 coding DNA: TGTGCCAGCAGCAGTCCGGGCTACGAGCAGTACTTC. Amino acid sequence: CASSSPGYEQYF.

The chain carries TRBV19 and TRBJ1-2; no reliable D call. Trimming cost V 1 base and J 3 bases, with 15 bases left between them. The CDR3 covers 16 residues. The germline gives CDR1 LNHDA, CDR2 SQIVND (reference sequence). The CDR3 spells CASSIGSASQDYGYTF. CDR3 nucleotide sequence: TGTGCCAGTAGTATAGGGTCGGCATCCCAGGACTATGGCTACACCTTC.

DNA for the CDR3: TGTGCCACCAAACCGGGAGGAGCGGTCTGGGAGACCCAGTACTTC. It encodes CATKPGGAVWETQYF. The chain joins TRBV15 to TRBJ2-5; TRBD2 matches at 7 bases. V lost 7 bases to trimming and J lost 5 bases; unmatched junction nucleotides: 13. The CDR3 spans 15 residues. Germline V gene data show CDR1 as LNHNV and CDR2 as YYDKDF (reference sequence).

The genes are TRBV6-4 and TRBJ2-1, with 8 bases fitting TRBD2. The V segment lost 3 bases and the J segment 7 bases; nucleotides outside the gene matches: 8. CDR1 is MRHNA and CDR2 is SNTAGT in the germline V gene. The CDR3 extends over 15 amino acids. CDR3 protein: CASSEREGLGNEQFF. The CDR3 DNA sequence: TGTGCCAGCAGTGAACGGGAGGGCCTGGGAAATGAGCAGTTCTTC.

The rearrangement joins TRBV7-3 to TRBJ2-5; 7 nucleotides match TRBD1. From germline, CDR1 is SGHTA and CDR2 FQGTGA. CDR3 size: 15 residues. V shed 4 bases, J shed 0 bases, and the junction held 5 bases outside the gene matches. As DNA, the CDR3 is TGTGCCAGCAGCTACGGGACAGCCCACCAAGAGACCCAGTACTTC. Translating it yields CASSYGTAHQETQYF.

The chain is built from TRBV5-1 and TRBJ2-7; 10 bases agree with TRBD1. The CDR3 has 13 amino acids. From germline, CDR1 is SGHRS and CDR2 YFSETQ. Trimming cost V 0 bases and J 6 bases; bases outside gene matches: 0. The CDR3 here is CASSLGDRGEQYF. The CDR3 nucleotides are TGCGCCAGCAGCTTGGGGGACAGGGGCGAGCAGTACTTC.

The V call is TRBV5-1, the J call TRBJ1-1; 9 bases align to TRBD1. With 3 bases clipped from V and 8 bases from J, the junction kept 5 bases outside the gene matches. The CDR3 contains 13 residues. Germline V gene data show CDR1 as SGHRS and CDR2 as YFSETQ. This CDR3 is CASSYDRGYEAFF. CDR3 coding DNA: TGCGCCAGCAGCTACGACAGGGGGTACGAAGCTTTCTTT.

This CDR3 reads CASSMGMEWSGGPYGYTF. CDR3 coding DNA: TGTGCCAGTAGTATGGGAATGGAGTGGTCGGGGGGACCCTACGGCTACACCTTC. This sequence joins TRBV19 and TRBJ1-2; tentative D call: TRBD1 (5 bases). V lost 3 bases and J 8 bases, leaving 28 bases between the germline ends. The germline V gene encodes CDR1 LNHDA and CDR2 SQIVND (reference sequence). The CDR3 length is 18 residues.

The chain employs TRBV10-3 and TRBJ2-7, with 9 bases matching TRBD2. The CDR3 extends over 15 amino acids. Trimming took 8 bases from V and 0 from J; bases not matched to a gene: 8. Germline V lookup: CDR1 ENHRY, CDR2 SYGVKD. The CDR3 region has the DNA TGTGCCATCCGTCCCGGACTAGCGAGCTCCTACGAGCAGTACTTC. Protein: CAIRPGLASSYEQYF.

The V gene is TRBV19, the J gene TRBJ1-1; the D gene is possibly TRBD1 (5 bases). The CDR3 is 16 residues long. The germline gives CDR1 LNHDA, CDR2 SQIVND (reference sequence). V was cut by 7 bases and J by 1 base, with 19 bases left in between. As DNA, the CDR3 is TGTGCCAGTATGGGATCCCCCGGCAGGGCGAACACTGAAGCTTTCTTT. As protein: CASMGSPGRANTEAFF.

CDR3 DNA sequence: TGTGCCAGCAGAACCAACAGTGCAACTAATGAAAAACTGTTTTTT. Amino acid sequence: CASRTNSATNEKLFF. The gene calls are TRBV7-2 and TRBJ1-4; unclear D gene. Germline CDR1 and CDR2: SGHTA and FQGNSA. The length of the CDR3 is 15 residues. V lost 6 bases and J lost 0, with 11 bases in between.

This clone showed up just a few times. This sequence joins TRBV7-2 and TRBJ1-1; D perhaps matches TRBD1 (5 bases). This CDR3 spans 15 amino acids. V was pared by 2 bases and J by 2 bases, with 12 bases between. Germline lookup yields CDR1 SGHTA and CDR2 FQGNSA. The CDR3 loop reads CASSLSATVNTEAFF. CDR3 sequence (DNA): TGTGCCAGCAGCTTAAGTGCGACAGTAAACACTGAAGCTTTCTTT.

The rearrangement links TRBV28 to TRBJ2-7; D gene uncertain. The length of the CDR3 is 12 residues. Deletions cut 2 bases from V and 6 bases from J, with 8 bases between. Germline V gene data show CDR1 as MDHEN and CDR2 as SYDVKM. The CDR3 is CASSLLTGEQYF. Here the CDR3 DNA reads TGTGCCAGCAGTTTACTGACGGGCGAGCAGTACTTC.

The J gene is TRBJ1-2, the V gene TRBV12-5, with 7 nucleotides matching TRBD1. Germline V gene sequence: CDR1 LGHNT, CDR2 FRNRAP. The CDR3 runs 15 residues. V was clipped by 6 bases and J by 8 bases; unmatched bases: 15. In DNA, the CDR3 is TGTGCTAGTGGCAGACCAGGGGGGCTAACTGAGGGCTACACCTTC. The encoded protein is CASGRPGGLTEGYTF.

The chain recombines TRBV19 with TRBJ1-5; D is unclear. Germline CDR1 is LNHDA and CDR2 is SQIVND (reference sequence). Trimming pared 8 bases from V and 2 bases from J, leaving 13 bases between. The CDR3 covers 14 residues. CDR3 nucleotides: TGTGCCAGTGCGGGTGGCGCTGGCAATCAGCCCCAGCATTTT. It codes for CASAGGAGNQPQHF.

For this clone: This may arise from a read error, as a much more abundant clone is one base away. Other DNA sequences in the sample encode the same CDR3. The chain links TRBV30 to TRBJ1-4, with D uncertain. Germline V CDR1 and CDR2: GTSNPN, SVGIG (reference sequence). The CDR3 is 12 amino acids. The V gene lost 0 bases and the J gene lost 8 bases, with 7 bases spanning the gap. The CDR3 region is CAWSVLREKLFF. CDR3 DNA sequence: TGTGCCTGGAGTGTACTAAGGGAAAAACTGTTTTTT. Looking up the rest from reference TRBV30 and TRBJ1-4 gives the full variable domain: SQTIHQWPATLVQPVGSPLSLECTVEGTSNPNLYWYRQAAGRGLQLLFYSVGIGQISSEVPQNLSASRPQDRQFILSSKKLLLSDSGFYLCAWSVLREKLFFGSGTQLSVL.

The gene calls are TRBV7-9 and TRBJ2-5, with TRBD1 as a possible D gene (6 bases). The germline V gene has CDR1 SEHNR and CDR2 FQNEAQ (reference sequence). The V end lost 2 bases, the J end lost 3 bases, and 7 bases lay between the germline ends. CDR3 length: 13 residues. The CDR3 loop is CASSLHREETQYF. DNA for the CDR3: TGTGCCAGCAGCTTACACAGGGAAGAGACCCAGTACTTC.

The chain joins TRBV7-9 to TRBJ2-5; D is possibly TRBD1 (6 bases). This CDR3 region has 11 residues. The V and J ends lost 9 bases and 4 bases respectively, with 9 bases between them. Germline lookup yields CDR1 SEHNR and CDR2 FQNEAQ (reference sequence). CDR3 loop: CASSGVETQYF. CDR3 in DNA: TGTGCCAGTTCAGGGGTAGAGACCCAGTACTTC.

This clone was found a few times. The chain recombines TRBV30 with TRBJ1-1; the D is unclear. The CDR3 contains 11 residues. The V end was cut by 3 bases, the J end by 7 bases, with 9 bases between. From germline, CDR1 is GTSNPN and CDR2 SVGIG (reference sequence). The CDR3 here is CAWRMEGEAFF. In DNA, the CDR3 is TGTGCCTGGAGGATGGAGGGTGAAGCTTTCTTT.

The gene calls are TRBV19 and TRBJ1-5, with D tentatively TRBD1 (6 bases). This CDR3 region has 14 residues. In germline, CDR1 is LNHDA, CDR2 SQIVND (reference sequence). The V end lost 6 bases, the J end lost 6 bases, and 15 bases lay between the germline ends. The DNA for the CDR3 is TGTGCCAGTAGACCTACAGGGCTGCGTCAGCCCCAGCATTTT. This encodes CASRPTGLRQPQHF.

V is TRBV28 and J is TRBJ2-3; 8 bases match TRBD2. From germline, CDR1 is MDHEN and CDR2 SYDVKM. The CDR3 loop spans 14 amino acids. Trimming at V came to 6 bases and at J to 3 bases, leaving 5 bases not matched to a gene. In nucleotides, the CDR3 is TGTGCCAGCAGCGGGGGGGGCCGGACAGATACGCAGTATTTT. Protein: CASSGGGRTDTQYF. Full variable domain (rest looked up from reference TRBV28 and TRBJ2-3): DVKVTQSSRYLVKRTGEKVFLECVQDMDHENMFWYRQDPGLGLRLIYFSYDVKMKEKGDIPEGYSVSREKKERFSLILESASTNQTSMYLCASSGGGRTDTQYFGPGTRLTVL.

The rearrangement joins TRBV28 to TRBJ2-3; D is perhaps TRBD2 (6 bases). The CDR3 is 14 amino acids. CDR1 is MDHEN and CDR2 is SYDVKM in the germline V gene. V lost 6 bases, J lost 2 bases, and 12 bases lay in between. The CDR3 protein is CASSPGEATDTQYF. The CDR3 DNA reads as TGTGCCAGCAGCCCCGGGGAGGCCACAGATACGCAGTATTTT.

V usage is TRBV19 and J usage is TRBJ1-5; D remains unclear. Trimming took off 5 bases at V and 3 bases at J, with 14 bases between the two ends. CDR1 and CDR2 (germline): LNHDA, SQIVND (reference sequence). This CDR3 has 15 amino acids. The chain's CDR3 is CASSSSGVNNQPQHF. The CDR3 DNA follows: TGTGCCAGTAGTTCTTCCGGGGTTAACAATCAGCCCCAGCATTTT.